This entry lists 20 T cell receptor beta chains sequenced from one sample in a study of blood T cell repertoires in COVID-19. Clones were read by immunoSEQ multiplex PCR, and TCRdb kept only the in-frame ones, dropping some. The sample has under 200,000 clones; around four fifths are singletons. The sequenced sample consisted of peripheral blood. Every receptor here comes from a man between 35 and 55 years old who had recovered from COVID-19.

CDR3 loop: CASSSDRINEKLFF. The CDR3 region has the DNA TGTGCCAGCAGTTCAGACAGAATTAATGAAAAACTGTTTTTT. The genes are TRBV28 and TRBJ1-4, with a possible D match to TRBD1 (5 bases). Germline assignment: CDR1 MDHEN and CDR2 SYDVKM. With 4 bases removed from V and 4 bases from J, the gap between germline ends came to 10 bases. The CDR3 extends over 14 amino acids.

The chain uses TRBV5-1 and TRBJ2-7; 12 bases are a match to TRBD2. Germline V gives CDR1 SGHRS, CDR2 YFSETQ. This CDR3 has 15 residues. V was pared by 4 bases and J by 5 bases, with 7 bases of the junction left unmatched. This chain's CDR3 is CASSIPSGRAHEQYF. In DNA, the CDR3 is TGCGCCAGCAGCATCCCTAGCGGGAGGGCCCACGAGCAGTACTTC.

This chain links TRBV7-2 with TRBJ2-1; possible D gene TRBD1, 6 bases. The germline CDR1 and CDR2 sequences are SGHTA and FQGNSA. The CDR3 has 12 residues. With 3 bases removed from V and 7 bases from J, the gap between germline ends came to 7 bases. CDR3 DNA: TGTGCCAGCAGCTTCCAGGGGAATGAGCAGTTCTTC. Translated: CASSFQGNEQFF.

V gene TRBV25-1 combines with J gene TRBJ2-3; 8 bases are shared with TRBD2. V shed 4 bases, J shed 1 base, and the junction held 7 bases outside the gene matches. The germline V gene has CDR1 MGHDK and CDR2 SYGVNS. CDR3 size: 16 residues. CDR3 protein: CASSAPPGGGTDTQYF. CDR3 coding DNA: TGTGCCAGCAGTGCCCCCCCGGGGGGGGGCACAGATACGCAGTATTTT.

CDR3 in DNA: TGTGCCAGCAGCCGGGACACAACCCGCCCTGAAGCTTTCTTT. Translated, it gives CASSRDTTRPEAFF. The rearrangement uses TRBV7-2 and TRBJ1-1, with a tentative D call TRBD1 (6 bases). The CDR3 runs to 14 residues. With 5 bases removed from V and 6 bases from J, the gap between germline ends came to 16 bases. CDR1 and CDR2 (germline): SGHTA, FQGNSA.

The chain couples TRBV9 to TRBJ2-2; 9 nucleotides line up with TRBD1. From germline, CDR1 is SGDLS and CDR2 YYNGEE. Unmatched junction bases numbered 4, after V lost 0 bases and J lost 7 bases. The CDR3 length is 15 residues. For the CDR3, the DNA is TGTGCCAGCAGCGTAGTAGGGACAGGGCTCGGGGAGCTGTTTTTT. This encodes CASSVVGTGLGELFF. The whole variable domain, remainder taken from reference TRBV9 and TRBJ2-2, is DSGVTQTPKHLITATGQRVTLRCSPRSGDLSVYWYQQSLDQGLQFLIQYYNGEERAKGNILERFSAQQFPDLHSELNLSSLELGDSALYFCASSVVGTGLGELFFGEGSRLTVL.

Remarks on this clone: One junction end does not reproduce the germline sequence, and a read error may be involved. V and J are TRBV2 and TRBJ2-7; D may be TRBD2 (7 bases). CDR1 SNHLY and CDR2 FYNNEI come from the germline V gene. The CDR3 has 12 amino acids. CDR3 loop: CASTTQGAAGVF. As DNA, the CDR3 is TGTGCCAGCACAACACAGGGAGCGGCGGGAGTTTTC.

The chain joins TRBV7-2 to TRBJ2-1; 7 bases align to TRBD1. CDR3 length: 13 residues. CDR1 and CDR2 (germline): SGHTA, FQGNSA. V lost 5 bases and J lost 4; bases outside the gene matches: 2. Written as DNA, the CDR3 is TGTGCCAGCAGCCGACAGGGTTACAATGAGCAGTTCTTC. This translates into CASSRQGYNEQFF.

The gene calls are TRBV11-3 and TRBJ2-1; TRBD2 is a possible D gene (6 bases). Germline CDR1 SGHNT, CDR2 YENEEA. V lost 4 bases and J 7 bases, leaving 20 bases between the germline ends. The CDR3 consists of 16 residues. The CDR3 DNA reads TGTGCCAGCAGCTCTGGCGGGACTCACGGTACTAATGAGCAGTTCTTC. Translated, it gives CASSSGGTHGTNEQFF. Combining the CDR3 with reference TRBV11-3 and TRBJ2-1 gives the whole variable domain EAGVVQSPRYKIIEKKQPVAFWCNPISGHNTLYWYLQNLGQGPELLIRYENEEAVDDSQLPKDRFSAERLKGVDSTLKIQPAELGDSAVYLCASSSGGTHGTNEQFFGPGTRLTVL.

CDR3 loop: CASSFSGSSDTQYF. CDR3 bases: TGTGCCAGCAGCTTTAGCGGGAGTTCCGATACGCAGTATTTT. The chain joins TRBV7-8 to TRBJ2-3, with TRBD2 matching over 9 bases. The germline CDR1 and CDR2 sequences are SGHVS and FQNEAQ. Trimming took 3 bases from V and 6 from J; bases not matched to a gene: 4. This CDR3 is 14 amino acids long.

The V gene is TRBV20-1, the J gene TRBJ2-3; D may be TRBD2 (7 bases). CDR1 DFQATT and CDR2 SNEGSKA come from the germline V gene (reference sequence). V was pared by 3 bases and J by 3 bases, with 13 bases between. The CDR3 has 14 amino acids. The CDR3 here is CSASFGGRTDTQYF. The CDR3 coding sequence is TGCAGTGCTAGTTTCGGGGGGCGGACAGATACGCAGTATTTT.

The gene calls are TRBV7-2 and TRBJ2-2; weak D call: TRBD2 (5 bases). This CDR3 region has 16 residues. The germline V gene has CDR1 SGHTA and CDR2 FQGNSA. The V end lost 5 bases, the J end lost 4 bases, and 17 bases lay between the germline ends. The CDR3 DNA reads TGTGCCAGCAGCCCCCGGCGAGGGTCTTCCACCGGGGAGCTGTTTTTT. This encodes CASSPRRGSSTGELFF.

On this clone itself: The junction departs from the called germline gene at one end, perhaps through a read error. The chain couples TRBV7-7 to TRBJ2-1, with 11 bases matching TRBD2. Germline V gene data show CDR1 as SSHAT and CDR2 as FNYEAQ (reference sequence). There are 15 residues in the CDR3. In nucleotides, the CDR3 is TGTGCTAGCAGCTTAGGACTAGCGGGTTACAATGAGCAGTTCTTC. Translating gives CASSLGLAGYNEQFF.

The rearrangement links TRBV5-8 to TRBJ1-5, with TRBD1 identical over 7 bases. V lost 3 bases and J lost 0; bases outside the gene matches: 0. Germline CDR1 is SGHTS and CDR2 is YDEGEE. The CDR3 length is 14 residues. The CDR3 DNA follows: TGTGCCAGCAGCTCAGGGGGTAGCAATCAGCCCCAGCATTTT. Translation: CASSSGGSNQPQHF.

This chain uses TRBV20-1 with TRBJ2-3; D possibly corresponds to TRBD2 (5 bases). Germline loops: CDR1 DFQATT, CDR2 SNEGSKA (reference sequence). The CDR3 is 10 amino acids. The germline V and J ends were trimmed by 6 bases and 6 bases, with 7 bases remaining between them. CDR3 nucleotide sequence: TGCAGTGCCGGCGGGGATACGCAGTATTTT. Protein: CSAGGDTQYF.

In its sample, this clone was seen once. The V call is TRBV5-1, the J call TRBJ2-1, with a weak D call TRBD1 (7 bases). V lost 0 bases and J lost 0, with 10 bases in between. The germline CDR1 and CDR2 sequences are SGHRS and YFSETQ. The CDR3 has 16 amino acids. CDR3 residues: CASSLAGGISYNEQFF. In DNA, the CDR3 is TGCGCCAGCAGCTTGGCAGGGGGGATCTCCTACAATGAGCAGTTCTTC. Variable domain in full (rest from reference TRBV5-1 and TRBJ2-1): KAGVTQTPRYLIKTRGQQVTLSCSPISGHRSVSWYQQTPGQGLQFLFEYFSETQRNKGNFPGRFSGRQFSNSRSEMNVSTLELGDSALYLCASSLAGGISYNEQFFGPGTRLTVL.

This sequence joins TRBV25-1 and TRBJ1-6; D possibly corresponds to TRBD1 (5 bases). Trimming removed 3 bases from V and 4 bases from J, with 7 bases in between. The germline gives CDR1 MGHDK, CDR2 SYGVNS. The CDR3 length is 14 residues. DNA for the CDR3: TGTGCCAGCAGTGACGGGGGTTATAATTCACCCCTCCACTTT. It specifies CASSDGGYNSPLHF.

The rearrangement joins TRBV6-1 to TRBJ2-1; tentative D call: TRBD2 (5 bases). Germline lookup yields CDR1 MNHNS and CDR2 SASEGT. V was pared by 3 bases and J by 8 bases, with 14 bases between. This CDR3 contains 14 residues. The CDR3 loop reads CASSEQPAEDEQFF. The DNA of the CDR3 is TGTGCCAGCAGTGAGCAGCCCGCGGAGGATGAGCAGTTCTTC.

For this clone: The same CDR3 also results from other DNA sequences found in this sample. The CDR3, as DNA: TGTGCCAGCAGTTTGGCTAGTTCCTACGAGCAGTACTTC. Protein: CASSLASSYEQYF. This chain joins TRBV12-3 or TRBV12-4 and TRBJ2-7; D remains ambiguous. Trimming removed 3 bases from V and 1 base from J, with 7 bases in between. The CDR3 totals 13 residues.

The CDR3: CAISERGGRTEAFF. CDR3 bases: TGTGCCATCAGTGAGAGGGGGGGTCGCACTGAAGCTTTCTTT. This rearrangement joins TRBV10-3 to TRBJ1-1, with TRBD1 as a possible D gene (6 bases). The V gene lost 2 bases and the J gene lost 4 bases, with 11 bases spanning the gap. CDR1 and CDR2 from the germline V gene are ENHRY and SYGVKD. The CDR3 has 14 residues.